This T cell receptor beta chain emerged from a study of CD8+ T cells in alopecia areata. Germline loops: CDR1 SGHRS, CDR2 YFSETQ. The CDR3 has 13 amino acids. V gave up 4 bases and J gave up 4 bases; unmatched junction bases: 2. Following RNA extraction, reverse transcription yielded cDNA that acted as the sequencing template. Some clones are missing from TCRdb's copy, which holds only in-frame ones; the method was immunoSEQ multiplex PCR. The sample records about 200,000 clones, more than 45% being singletons. The treatment: oral pan-JAK inhibitor, 5-10 mg twice daily. The sequencing here drew on CD4+ T cells sorted from blood, taken at week 4, from a patient treated with tofacitinib. This TCR came from a human donor with alopecia areata. V usage is TRBV5-1 and J usage is TRBJ2-1; TRBD1 agrees at 7 bases. CDR3 amino acids: CASSLGQYNEQFF. Here the CDR3 DNA reads TGCGCCAGCAGCCTGGGACAGTACAATGAGCAGTTCTTC.